This record concerns one T cell receptor (beta chain) sequence. Some clones are missing from TCRdb's copy, which holds only in-frame ones; the method was immunoSEQ multiplex PCR. The table includes 350,000 to 450,000 clones, roughly 86% detected once. V lost 2 bases to trimming and J lost 4 bases, with 11 bases between them. Germline CDR1 is MGHRA and CDR2 is YSYEKL. The CDR3 sequence is 14 residues long. This sample stems from a study of blood T cell repertoires in COVID-19. Sequencing used peripheral blood. The sequence derives from a woman aged 55 to 70 with COVID-19, enrolled during active disease. This chain joins TRBV4-1 and TRBJ1-2; D might be TRBD1 (5 bases). This chain's CDR3 is CASSQPRQSYGYTF. The CDR3, as DNA: TGCGCCAGCAGCCAACCTAGACAGTCCTATGGCTACACCTTC.